Following are 4 T cell receptor beta chains from one sample sequenced in a study of OX40 agonist ivuxolimab in advanced cancers. Libraries were built with the immunoSEQ multiplex PCR assay. TCRdb holds this immuneACCESS table with in-frame rearrangements only. Some clones are missing; in checked studies, unresolved V genes explain under half, and the rest has no known cause. This sample holds roughly 80,000 clones; about nine tenths were observed only once. The ten largest make up around 0.31% of the sample. The source was CD4+ or CD8+ T cells sorted from blood, collected in a trial of the OX40 agonist ivuxolimab. These receptors all come from an adult with an advanced solid tumor such as melanoma, head and neck, liver or kidney cancer.

J is TRBJ1-2 and V is TRBV2; unclear D gene. The V end was cut by 11 bases, the J end by 2 bases, with 15 bases between. Per germline, CDR1 SNHLY and CDR2 FYNNEI. The CDR3 extends over 13 amino acids. The CDR3 spells CARGIRANYGYTF. DNA for the CDR3: TGTGCCCGCGGTATTAGGGCGAACTATGGCTACACCTTC.

V usage is TRBV2 and J usage is TRBJ2-7; 11 bases line up with TRBD1. The CDR3 is made up of 13 amino acids. The germline CDR1 and CDR2 sequences are SNHLY and FYNNEI. The junction had 6 bases not matched to a gene; V was cut back by 7 bases and J by 7 bases. The DNA for the CDR3 is TGTGCCAGCACTGGACAGGGGGCGGGGGAGCAGTACTTC. It translates to CASTGQGAGEQYF.

The chain carries TRBV2 and TRBJ2-7; weak D call: TRBD2 (6 bases). The length of the CDR3 is 13 residues. The germline gives CDR1 SNHLY, CDR2 FYNNEI. Between the trimmed V and J ends, which lost 7 bases and 6 bases, there was a span of 16 bases. The CDR3 sequence: CASTRALASEQYF. CDR3 bases: TGTGCCAGCACTAGGGCACTAGCTTCCGAGCAGTACTTC.

This clone was detected once. V usage is TRBV5-1 and J usage is TRBJ2-7; D may match TRBD1 or TRBD2 (5 bases each). Germline CDR1 is SGHRS and CDR2 is YFSETQ. This CDR3 has 14 residues. Between the trimmed V and J ends, which lost 4 bases and 2 bases, there was a span of 13 bases. This CDR3 is CASSRGTGAYEQYV. The CDR3 region has the DNA TGCGCCAGCAGCAGGGGTACCGGGGCCTACGAGCAGTACGTC.